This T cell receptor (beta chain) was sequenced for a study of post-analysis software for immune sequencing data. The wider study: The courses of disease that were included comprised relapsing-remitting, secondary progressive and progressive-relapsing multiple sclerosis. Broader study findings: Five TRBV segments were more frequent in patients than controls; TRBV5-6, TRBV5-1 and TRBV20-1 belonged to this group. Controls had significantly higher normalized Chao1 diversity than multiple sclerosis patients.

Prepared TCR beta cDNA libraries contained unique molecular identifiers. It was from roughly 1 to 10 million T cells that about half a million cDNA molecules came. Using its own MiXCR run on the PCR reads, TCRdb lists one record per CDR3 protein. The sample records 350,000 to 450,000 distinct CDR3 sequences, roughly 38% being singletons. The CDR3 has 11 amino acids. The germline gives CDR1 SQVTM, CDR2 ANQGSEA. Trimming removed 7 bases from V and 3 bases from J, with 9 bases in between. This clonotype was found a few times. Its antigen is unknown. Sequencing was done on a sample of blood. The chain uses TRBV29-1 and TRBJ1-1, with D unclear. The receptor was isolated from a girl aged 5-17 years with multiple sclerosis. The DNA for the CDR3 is TGCAGCGCGAGAGAACACACTGAAGCTTTCTTT. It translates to CSAREHTEAFF.